The clone carrying this T cell receptor beta chain was picked up one time. The sample originates from a study of blood T cell repertoires in COVID-19. The overall study: The samples span acute and convalescent COVID-19 from the United States, Italy and Spain. Sample material is recorded as cDNA or gDNA derived from T cells, B-cell-depleted T cells, or PBMCs.

As handled by the study authors: Estimated nucleated cell counts came from reference gene primer amplification. Some clones are missing from TCRdb's copy, which holds only in-frame ones; the method was immunoSEQ multiplex PCR. V and J calls and clone size are as listed in that table; D and trimming were resolved from the DNA. The sample shows tens of thousands of clones, around 85% of them seen only once. The V segment lost 3 bases and the J segment 2 bases; nucleotides outside the gene matches: 7. The CDR3 runs to 16 residues. Germline CDR1 and CDR2: SGHDT and YYEEEE. Source material: peripheral blood. The rearrangement joins TRBV5-6 to TRBJ2-1, with 8 nucleotides matching TRBD1. The receptor comes from a human donor in a cohort sampled during active COVID-19. This CDR3 reads CASSWEDRATYNEQFF. Written as DNA, the CDR3 is TGTGCCAGCAGCTGGGAGGACAGGGCCACCTACAATGAGCAGTTCTTC.